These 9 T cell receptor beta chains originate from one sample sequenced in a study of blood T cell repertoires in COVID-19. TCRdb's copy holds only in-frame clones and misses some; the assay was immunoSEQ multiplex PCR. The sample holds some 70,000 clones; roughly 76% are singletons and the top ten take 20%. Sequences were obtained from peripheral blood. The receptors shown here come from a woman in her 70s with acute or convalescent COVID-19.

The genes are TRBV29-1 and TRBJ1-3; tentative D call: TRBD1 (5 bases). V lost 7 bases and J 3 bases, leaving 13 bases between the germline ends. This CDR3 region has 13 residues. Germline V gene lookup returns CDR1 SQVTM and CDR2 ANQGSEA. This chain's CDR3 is CSGEGAGGNTIYF. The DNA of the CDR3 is TGCAGCGGGGAAGGGGCAGGTGGAAACACCATATATTTT. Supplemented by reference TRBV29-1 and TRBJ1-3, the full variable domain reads SAVISQKPSRDICQRGTSLTIQCQVDSQVTMMFWYRQQPGQSLTLIATANQGSEATYESGFVIDKFPISRPNLTFSTLTVSNMSPEDSSIYLCSGEGAGGNTIYFGEGSWLTVV.

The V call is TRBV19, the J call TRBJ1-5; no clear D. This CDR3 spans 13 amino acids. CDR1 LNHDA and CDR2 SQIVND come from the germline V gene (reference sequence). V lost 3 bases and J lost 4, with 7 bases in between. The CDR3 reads CASSIERNQPQHF. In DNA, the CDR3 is TGTGCCAGTAGTATCGAACGGAATCAGCCCCAGCATTTT.

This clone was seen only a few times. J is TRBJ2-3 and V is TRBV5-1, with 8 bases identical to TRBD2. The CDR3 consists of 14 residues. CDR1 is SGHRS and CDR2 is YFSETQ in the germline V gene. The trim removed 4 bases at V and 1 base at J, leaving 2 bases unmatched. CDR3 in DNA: TGCGCCAGCAGCCTGACTAGCGGCACAGATACGCAGTATTTT. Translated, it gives CASSLTSGTDTQYF.

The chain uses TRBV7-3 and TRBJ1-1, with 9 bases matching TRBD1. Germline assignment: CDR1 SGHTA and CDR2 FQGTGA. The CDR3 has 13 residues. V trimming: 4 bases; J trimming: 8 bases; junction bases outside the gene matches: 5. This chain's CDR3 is CASSYTGGAEAFF. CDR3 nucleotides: TGTGCCAGCAGCTACACAGGGGGCGCAGAAGCTTTCTTT.

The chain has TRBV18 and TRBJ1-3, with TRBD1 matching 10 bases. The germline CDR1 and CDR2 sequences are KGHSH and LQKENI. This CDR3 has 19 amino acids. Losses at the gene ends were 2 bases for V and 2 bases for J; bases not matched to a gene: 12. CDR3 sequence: CASSPRGQGTLGTGNTIYF. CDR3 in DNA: TGTGCCAGCTCACCAAGGGGACAGGGGACGCTCGGCACTGGAAACACCATATATTTT.

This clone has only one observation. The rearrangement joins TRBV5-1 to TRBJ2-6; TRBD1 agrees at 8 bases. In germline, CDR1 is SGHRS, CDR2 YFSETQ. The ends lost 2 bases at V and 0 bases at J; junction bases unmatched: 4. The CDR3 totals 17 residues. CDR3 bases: TGCGCCAGCAGCTTCCGACAGGGGCCCTCTGGGGCCAACGTCCTGACTTTC. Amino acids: CASSFRQGPSGANVLTF.

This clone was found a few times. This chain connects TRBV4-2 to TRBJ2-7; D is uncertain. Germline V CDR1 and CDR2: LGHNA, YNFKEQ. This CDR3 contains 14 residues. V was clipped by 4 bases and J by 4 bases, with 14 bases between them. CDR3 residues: CASSPELLRYEQYF. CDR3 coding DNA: TGTGCCAGCAGCCCCGAATTATTGAGGTACGAGCAGTACTTC.

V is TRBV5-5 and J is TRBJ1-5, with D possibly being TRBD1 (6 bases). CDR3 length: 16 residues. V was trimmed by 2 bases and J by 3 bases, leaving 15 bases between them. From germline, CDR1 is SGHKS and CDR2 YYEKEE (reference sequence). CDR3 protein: CASSLRAGGPNQPQHF. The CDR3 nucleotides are TGTGCCAGCAGCTTACGGGCCGGGGGGCCCAATCAGCCCCAGCATTTT.

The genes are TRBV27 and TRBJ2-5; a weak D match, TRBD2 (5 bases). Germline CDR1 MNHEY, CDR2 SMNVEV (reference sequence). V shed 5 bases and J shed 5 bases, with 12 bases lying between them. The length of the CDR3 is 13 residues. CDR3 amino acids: CASSLGRGETQYF. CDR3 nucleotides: TGTGCCAGCAGTCTCGGGCGAGGGGAGACCCAGTACTTC.